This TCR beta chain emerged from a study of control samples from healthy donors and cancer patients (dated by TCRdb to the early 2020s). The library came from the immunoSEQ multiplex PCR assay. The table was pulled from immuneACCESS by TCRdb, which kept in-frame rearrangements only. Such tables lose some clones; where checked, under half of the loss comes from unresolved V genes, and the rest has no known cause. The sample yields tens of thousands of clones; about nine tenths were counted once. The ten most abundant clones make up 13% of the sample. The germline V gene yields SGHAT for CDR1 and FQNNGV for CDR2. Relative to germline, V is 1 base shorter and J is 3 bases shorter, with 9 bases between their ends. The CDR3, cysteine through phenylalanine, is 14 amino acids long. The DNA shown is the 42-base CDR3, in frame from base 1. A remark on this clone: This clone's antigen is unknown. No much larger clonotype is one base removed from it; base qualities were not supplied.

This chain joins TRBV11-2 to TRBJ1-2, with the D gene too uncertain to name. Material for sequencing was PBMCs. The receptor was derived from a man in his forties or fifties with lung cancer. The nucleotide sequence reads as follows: TGTGCCAGCAGCTTAGGTAATTTGGACTATGGCTACACCTTC. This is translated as CASSLGNLDYGYTF.